Listed below are T cell receptor beta chains from one sample, sequenced in a study of T cell responses to AZD1222 COVID-19 vaccine. Sequencing was performed with immunoSEQ multiplex PCR; in TCRdb, only in-frame clones are kept and a portion is missing. Of about 64,000 clones listed, approximately 80% are singletons. Sequences were derived from peripheral blood, sampled 28 days after the second AZD1222 dose. These receptors all stem from an adult who received the AZD1222 COVID-19 vaccine. The CDR3 runs from the conserved cysteine through the conserved F or W. Fields, in order: V gene, J gene, D gene, clone size, CDR3 protein, CDR3 DNA. A D gene is named only where the DNA matches it firmly. Some rows have no size entry. The others give once, few or many, or a class for an expanded clone.

v_gene: TRBV5-5; j_gene: TRBJ2-1; d_gene: -; abundance: -; CDR3aa: CASEWGQVFSEQFF; CDR3nt: TGTGCCAGCGAGTGGGGCCAAGTGTTCTCCGAGCAGTTCTTC
v_gene: TRBV7-9; j_gene: TRBJ1-4; d_gene: -; abundance: -; CDR3aa: CASSSDLGVANEKLFF; CDR3nt: TGTGCCAGCAGCTCGGACCTAGGGGTAGCTAATGAAAAACTGTTTTTT
v_gene: TRBV6-5; j_gene: TRBJ2-5; d_gene: -; abundance: -; CDR3aa: CASRVLAWGETQYF; CDR3nt: TGTGCCAGCAGAGTTCTAGCGTGGGGGGAGACCCAGTACTTC
v_gene: TRBV12-3/TRBV12-4; j_gene: TRBJ1-2; d_gene: -; abundance: -; CDR3aa: CASSLGGNYGYTF; CDR3nt: TGTGCCAGCAGCCTGGGGGGTAACTATGGCTACACCTTC
v_gene: TRBV19; j_gene: TRBJ2-7; d_gene: -; abundance: -; CDR3aa: CASRGGGGSYEQYF; CDR3nt: TGTGCCAGCCGAGGAGGGGGTGGGTCCTACGAGCAGTACTTC
v_gene: TRBV19; j_gene: TRBJ2-2; d_gene: TRBD1; abundance: -; CDR3aa: CASRTGAVGTGELFF; CDR3nt: TGTGCCAGTAGAACAGGGGCGGTCGGCACCGGGGAGCTGTTTTTT
v_gene: TRBV5-1; j_gene: TRBJ1-2; d_gene: TRBD1; abundance: once; CDR3aa: CASSPTLGQGAYGYTF; CDR3nt: TGCGCCAGCAGCCCCACCCTGGGGCAGGGGGCATATGGCTACACCTTC
v_gene: TRBV29-1; j_gene: TRBJ2-7; d_gene: -; abundance: -; CDR3aa: CSVAGAVDEQYF; CDR3nt: TGCAGCGTTGCGGGGGCGGTAGACGAGCAGTACTTC
v_gene: TRBV9; j_gene: TRBJ2-1; d_gene: -; abundance: -; CDR3aa: CASSSLGDGYNEQFF; CDR3nt: TGTGCCAGCAGCTCCCTTGGGGATGGTTACAATGAGCAGTTCTTC
v_gene: TRBV29-1; j_gene: TRBJ2-1; d_gene: TRBD1; abundance: few; CDR3aa: CSVGQGFIDEQFF; CDR3nt: TGCAGCGTAGGACAGGGTTTTATTGATGAGCAGTTCTTC
v_gene: TRBV6-1; j_gene: TRBJ1-5; d_gene: TRBD1; abundance: -; CDR3aa: CASSEGTGQPQHF; CDR3nt: TGTGCCAGCAGTGAAGGGACAGGTCAGCCCCAGCATTTT
v_gene: TRBV27; j_gene: TRBJ1-1; d_gene: -; abundance: few; CDR3aa: CASSRRGATNEAFF; CDR3nt: TGTGCCAGCAGTCGTAGGGGGGCTACGAATGAAGCTTTCTTT
v_gene: TRBV11-2; j_gene: TRBJ2-5; d_gene: TRBD2; abundance: -; CDR3aa: CASSLGRPGLEQETQYF; CDR3nt: TGTGCCAGCAGCTTAGGGCGGCCGGGACTAGAACAAGAGACCCAGTACTTC
v_gene: TRBV4-3; j_gene: TRBJ1-2; d_gene: TRBD1; abundance: -; CDR3aa: CASSQDRRTGVNYGYTF; CDR3nt: TGCGCCAGCAGCCAAGATAGACGGACAGGCGTTAACTATGGCTACACCTTC
v_gene: TRBV11-1; j_gene: TRBJ1-1; d_gene: -; abundance: -; CDR3aa: CASSFSREATEAFF; CDR3nt: TGTGCCAGCAGCTTCAGTCGAGAGGCAACTGAAGCTTTCTTT
v_gene: TRBV6-5; j_gene: TRBJ2-5; d_gene: TRBD1; abundance: -; CDR3aa: CASIRDRGETQYF; CDR3nt: TGTGCCAGCATTAGGGACAGGGGAGAGACCCAGTACTTC
v_gene: TRBV4-2; j_gene: TRBJ1-4; d_gene: TRBD1; abundance: -; CDR3aa: CASSLQGPHEKLFF; CDR3nt: TGTGCCAGCAGCCTACAGGGGCCTCATGAAAAACTGTTTTTT
v_gene: TRBV5-8; j_gene: TRBJ1-6; d_gene: -; abundance: -; CDR3aa: CASSLVTSLYNSPLHF; CDR3nt: TGTGCCAGCAGCTTGGTCACCAGCCTTTACAATTCACCCCTCCACTTT
v_gene: TRBV7-9; j_gene: TRBJ1-2; d_gene: -; abundance: -; CDR3aa: CASSDTREPTYGYTF; CDR3nt: TGTGCCAGCAGCGACACCCGGGAGCCAACCTATGGCTACACCTTC
v_gene: TRBV5-1; j_gene: TRBJ1-3; d_gene: -; abundance: -; CDR3aa: CASSFGNTIYF; CDR3nt: TGCGCCAGCAGCTTCGGAAACACCATATATTTT
v_gene: TRBV19; j_gene: TRBJ2-4; d_gene: -; abundance: once; CDR3aa: CASSRVTGHIQYF; CDR3nt: TGTGCCAGTAGTAGAGTTACAGGGCACATTCAGTACTTC
v_gene: TRBV28; j_gene: TRBJ1-5; d_gene: -; abundance: once; CDR3aa: CASGGAVGTQHF; CDR3nt: TGTGCCAGCGGTGGAGCGGTCGGGACCCAGCATTTT
v_gene: TRBV5-4; j_gene: TRBJ1-1; d_gene: -; abundance: -; CDR3aa: CASSLQENTEAFF; CDR3nt: TGTGCCAGCAGCTTGCAGGAGAACACTGAAGCTTTCTTT
v_gene: TRBV6-2/TRBV6-3; j_gene: TRBJ2-7; d_gene: -; abundance: -; CDR3aa: CASSYVGAREQYF; CDR3nt: TGTGCCAGCAGTTACGTAGGGGCACGGGAGCAGTACTTC
v_gene: TRBV18; j_gene: TRBJ1-1; d_gene: -; abundance: -; CDR3aa: CASSPGQNTEAFF; CDR3nt: TGTGCCAGCTCACCTGGGCAGAACACTGAAGCTTTCTTT
v_gene: TRBV13; j_gene: TRBJ1-4; d_gene: -; abundance: few; CDR3aa: CASSIRRAEKLFF; CDR3nt: TGTGCCAGCAGCATCCGACGGGCGGAAAAACTGTTTTTT
v_gene: TRBV3-1/TRBV3-2; j_gene: TRBJ1-5; d_gene: -; abundance: few; CDR3aa: CASSQDSSRNQPQHF; CDR3nt: TGTGCCAGCAGCCAAGATTCGAGTAGGAATCAGCCCCAGCATTTT
v_gene: TRBV30; j_gene: TRBJ1-2; d_gene: -; abundance: -; CDR3aa: CAWGGDTYGYTF; CDR3nt: TGTGCCTGGGGAGGGGACACATATGGCTACACCTTC
v_gene: TRBV29-1; j_gene: TRBJ2-7; d_gene: -; abundance: -; CDR3aa: CSVGGGTSYEQYF; CDR3nt: TGCAGCGTTGGTGGGGGCACCTCCTACGAGCAGTACTTC
v_gene: TRBV3-1/TRBV3-2; j_gene: TRBJ2-5; d_gene: -; abundance: -; CDR3aa: CASSQALAQETQYF; CDR3nt: TGTGCCAGCAGCCAAGCCCTCGCCCAAGAGACCCAGTACTTC
v_gene: TRBV18; j_gene: TRBJ2-7; d_gene: -; abundance: -; CDR3aa: CASSPRTFQGRSISYEQYF; CDR3nt: TGTGCCAGCTCACCACGTACTTTCCAGGGGCGATCAATATCCTACGAGCAGTACTTC
v_gene: TRBV2; j_gene: TRBJ1-2; d_gene: -; abundance: -; CDR3aa: CASTWAANYGYTF; CDR3nt: TGTGCCAGCACCTGGGCCGCTAACTATGGCTACACCTTC
v_gene: TRBV6-2/TRBV6-3; j_gene: TRBJ2-3; d_gene: -; abundance: -; CDR3aa: CASSYSGGGADTQYF; CDR3nt: TGTGCCAGCAGTTACTCTGGGGGTGGCGCAGATACGCAGTATTTT
v_gene: TRBV11-2; j_gene: TRBJ2-2; d_gene: TRBD1; abundance: -; CDR3aa: CASSLGQLTGELFF; CDR3nt: TGTGCCAGCAGCTTGGGACAGCTAACCGGGGAGCTGTTTTTT
v_gene: TRBV11-2; j_gene: TRBJ2-5; d_gene: TRBD2; abundance: -; CDR3aa: CASSPRLAGGIQQETQYF; CDR3nt: TGTGCCAGCAGCCCGCGACTAGCGGGGGGGATACAACAAGAGACCCAGTACTTC
v_gene: TRBV9; j_gene: TRBJ2-5; d_gene: -; abundance: -; CDR3aa: CASSPGTETQYF; CDR3nt: TGTGCCAGCAGTCCGGGGACGGAGACCCAGTACTTC
v_gene: TRBV2; j_gene: TRBJ2-3; d_gene: -; abundance: -; CDR3aa: CASTVLDTQYF; CDR3nt: TGTGCCAGCACTGTATTGGATACGCAGTATTTT
v_gene: TRBV2; j_gene: TRBJ1-4; d_gene: -; abundance: -; CDR3aa: CASRRDTGTMKKKLFF; CDR3nt: TGTGCCAGCAGGAGGGACACCGGGACCATGAAAAAAAAACTGTTTTTT
v_gene: TRBV3-1/TRBV3-2; j_gene: TRBJ2-2; d_gene: -; abundance: -; CDR3aa: CASSRGTSNTGELFF; CDR3nt: TGTGCCAGCAGCCGAGGGACGTCGAACACCGGGGAGCTGTTTTTT
v_gene: TRBV5-1; j_gene: TRBJ2-3; d_gene: TRBD2; abundance: -; CDR3aa: CASTEGTSHSLTGTQYF; CDR3nt: TGCGCCAGCACGGAAGGGACTAGCCACTCCCTTACGGGAACGCAGTATTTT
v_gene: TRBV7-6; j_gene: TRBJ2-3; d_gene: TRBD2; abundance: -; CDR3aa: CASSYSSGGFTDTQYF; CDR3nt: TGTGCCAGCAGCTACTCTAGCGGGGGATTCACAGATACGCAGTATTTT
v_gene: TRBV7-2; j_gene: TRBJ1-5; d_gene: -; abundance: -; CDR3aa: CASSLESQPQHF; CDR3nt: TGTGCCAGCTCACTTGAGAGTCAGCCCCAGCATTTT
v_gene: TRBV10-3; j_gene: TRBJ2-2; d_gene: -; abundance: -; CDR3aa: CAISDGGPNTGELFF; CDR3nt: TGTGCCATCAGTGACGGTGGGCCGAACACCGGGGAGCTGTTTTTT
v_gene: TRBV5-1; j_gene: TRBJ2-7; d_gene: TRBD1; abundance: few; CDR3aa: CASSLERQGLRSDEQYF; CDR3nt: TGCGCCAGCAGCCTAGAAAGACAGGGCTTGCGTTCGGACGAGCAGTACTTC
v_gene: TRBV6-5; j_gene: TRBJ1-4; d_gene: -; abundance: -; CDR3aa: CASSYHPQNNNEKLFF; CDR3nt: TGTGCCAGCAGTTACCACCCGCAGAACAATAATGAAAAACTGTTTTTT
v_gene: TRBV7-6; j_gene: TRBJ2-7; d_gene: TRBD2; abundance: -; CDR3aa: CASSLWAGGYEQYF; CDR3nt: TGTGCCAGCAGCTTATGGGCGGGGGGGTACGAGCAGTACTTC
v_gene: TRBV18; j_gene: TRBJ2-7; d_gene: TRBD1; abundance: -; CDR3aa: CASSAKAPGTGTYEQYF; CDR3nt: TGTGCCAGCTCAGCAAAAGCGCCCGGGACAGGGACCTACGAGCAGTACTTC
v_gene: TRBV6-2/TRBV6-3; j_gene: TRBJ1-2; d_gene: TRBD1; abundance: once; CDR3aa: CASSWTGGDGYTF; CDR3nt: TGTGCCAGCAGTTGGACAGGGGGCGATGGCTACACCTTC
v_gene: TRBV6-1; j_gene: TRBJ1-1; d_gene: -; abundance: -; CDR3aa: CASSEMRDTEAFF; CDR3nt: TGTGCCAGCAGTGAGATGAGGGACACTGAAGCTTTCTTT
v_gene: TRBV3-1/TRBV3-2; j_gene: TRBJ2-2; d_gene: -; abundance: -; CDR3aa: CASSRFDTGELFF; CDR3nt: TGTGCCAGCAGCCGTTTCGACACCGGGGAGCTGTTTTTT
v_gene: TRBV7-9; j_gene: TRBJ1-4; d_gene: -; abundance: -; CDR3aa: CASSPGRSNEKLFF; CDR3nt: TGTGCCAGCAGCCCTGGGAGATCTAATGAAAAACTGTTTTTT
v_gene: TRBV2; j_gene: TRBJ2-7; d_gene: -; abundance: few; CDR3aa: CASSEWDKSSYEQYF; CDR3nt: TGTGCCAGCAGTGAATGGGACAAGAGCTCCTACGAGCAGTACTTC
v_gene: TRBV9; j_gene: TRBJ2-7; d_gene: TRBD2; abundance: -; CDR3aa: CASSKSGGPYEQYF; CDR3nt: TGTGCCAGCAGTAAAAGCGGGGGGCCTTACGAGCAGTACTTC
v_gene: TRBV30; j_gene: TRBJ1-1; d_gene: TRBD1; abundance: -; CDR3aa: CAWSVQGAGAEAFF; CDR3nt: TGTGCCTGGAGTGTACAGGGGGCTGGGGCTGAAGCTTTCTTT
v_gene: TRBV5-5; j_gene: TRBJ1-6; d_gene: -; abundance: -; CDR3aa: CASSYAAYDNSPLHF; CDR3nt: TGTGCCAGCAGCTATGCCGCATACGATAATTCACCCCTCCACTTT
v_gene: TRBV7-2; j_gene: TRBJ1-1; d_gene: -; abundance: -; CDR3aa: CASSSTPPMNTEAFF; CDR3nt: TGTGCCAGCAGCTCCACCCCCCCGATGAACACTGAAGCTTTCTTT
v_gene: TRBV11-3; j_gene: TRBJ2-7; d_gene: -; abundance: -; CDR3aa: CASSLGEAYEQYF; CDR3nt: TGTGCCAGCAGCTTAGGGGAAGCTTACGAGCAGTACTTC
v_gene: TRBV6-6; j_gene: TRBJ1-2; d_gene: -; abundance: -; CDR3aa: CASNEFDYGYTF; CDR3nt: TGTGCCAGCAACGAGTTTGATTATGGCTACACCTTC